The 3 T cell receptor beta chains in this list originate from one sample, sequenced in a study of T cells in Graves' hyperthyroidism and ophthalmopathy. RNA transcripts served as the template for amplifying TCR beta CDR3 regions. Researchers ran a first-round RT-PCR on the TCR CDR3 using the HTBI primer set. TCRdb itself ran the multiplex PCR reads through MiXCR, one entry per CDR3 protein. The sample gives over 150,000 distinct CDR3 sequences, more than 15% of which show up once; approximately 28% is in the top ten. Input material: blood. The receptors stem from a woman between 50 and 59 years old with Graves' hyperthyroidism.

This clonotype was seen repeatedly, ten times or more. The rearrangement links TRBV5-1 to TRBJ1-1; D perhaps matches TRBD1 (6 bases). The CDR3 is made up of 20 amino acids. Trimming took off 0 bases at V and 1 base at J, with 25 bases between the two ends. Germline CDR1 reads SGHRS; CDR2 reads YFSETQ. The CDR3 region is CASSLALGGGRWRENTEAFF. The CDR3 DNA reads TGCGCCAGCAGCTTGGCTTTGGGTGGGGGCAGATGGAGGGAGAACACTGAAGCTTTCTTT. The full variable domain, with the rest looked up from reference TRBV5-1 and TRBJ1-1, is KAGVTQTPRYLIKTRGQQVTLSCSPISGHRSVSWYQQTPGQGLQFLFEYFSETQRNKGNFPGRFSGRQFSNSRSEMNVSTLELGDSALYLCASSLALGGGRWRENTEAFFGQGTRLTVV.

On this clonotype: A much larger clone lies a single base off, so this may be a read error. The chain employs TRBV6-4 and TRBJ2-2; weak D call: TRBD1 (5 bases). Germline V CDR1 and CDR2: MRHNA, SNTAGT. The CDR3 has 16 residues. V was clipped by 8 bases and J by 2 bases, with 18 bases between them. The CDR3 sequence: CASGSAGRLNTGELFF. The CDR3 nucleotides read TGTGCCAGCGGATCGGCAGGGCGATTAAACACCGGGGAGCTGTTTTTT.

This clonotype was picked up many times. J is TRBJ1-2 and V is TRBV3-1; D ambiguous. Looked up from germline, CDR1 is LGHDT and CDR2 is YNNKEL (reference sequence). The V gene lost 0 bases and the J gene lost 3 bases, with 11 bases spanning the gap. CDR3 length: 15 amino acids. CDR3 region: CASSQDLGTYYGYTF. For the CDR3, the DNA is TGTGCCAGCAGCCAAGATTTGGGAACTTACTATGGCTACACCTTC.